The clone carrying this T cell receptor beta chain was seen only a few times. These data are taken from a study of control samples from healthy donors and cancer patients. The CDR3 contains 13 residues. V was trimmed by 5 bases and J by 10 bases, leaving 14 bases between them. Germline assignment: CDR1 SEHNR and CDR2 FQNEAQ (reference sequence). Repertoires were generated with immunoSEQ multiplex PCR, while TCRdb's copy carries only in-frame clones and drops some. The sample carries 70,000 to 85,000 clones, 90% to 95% recorded once. The V and J genes are TRBV7-9 and TRBJ1-4, with a possible D match to TRBD1 (5 bases). This sequence originates from a man over 45 in good health. Sequenced sample: blood. DNA of the CDR3: TGTGCCAGCAGCCATGCCGGGACCCTAAAACTGTTTTTT. Protein product: CASSHAGTLKLFF.